The 2 T cell receptor beta chains listed next were all sequenced from one sample in a study of blood T cell repertoires in COVID-19. The protocol was immunoSEQ multiplex PCR, while the TCRdb copy is restricted to in-frame clones and leaves out a portion. The repertoire includes some 370,000 clones, around 91% of them detected once, and around 7% sits in the top ten. The sample consisted of peripheral blood. These TCRs come from a man between 18 and 35 years old with active or convalescent COVID-19.

The rearrangement links TRBV24-1 to TRBJ2-2, with 7 positions matching TRBD1. This CDR3 contains 18 residues. Germline V gives CDR1 KGHDR, CDR2 SFDVKD. V was clipped by 4 bases and J by 4 bases; unmatched bases: 14. CDR3 amino acids: CATSDLRQGPPFTGELFF. The DNA for the CDR3 is TGTGCCACCAGTGACCTAAGACAGGGTCCCCCCTTCACCGGGGAGCTGTTTTTT.

This clone was recorded once. The chain links TRBV7-2 to TRBJ2-7; D might be TRBD2 (6 bases). Trimming removed 4 bases from V and 3 bases from J, with 10 bases in between. Germline assignment: CDR1 SGHTA and CDR2 FQGNSA. This CDR3 contains 13 residues. CDR3 residues: CASSSLGGYEQYF. The DNA for the CDR3 is TGTGCCAGCAGCTCCCTCGGGGGCTACGAGCAGTACTTC.